A single sample is the source of the 14 T cell receptor beta chains below, sequenced in a study of control samples from healthy donors and cancer patients. TCRdb's table, derived via immunoSEQ multiplex PCR, lists solely in-frame clones and lacks some. The sample comprises under 200,000 clones, 80% to 90% of which are singletons, and 4.5% to 6% rests with the top ten. Sample: blood. The receptors shown here come from a woman aged 30 to 39 in good health.

This chain links TRBV19 with TRBJ1-1; TRBD1 agrees at 7 bases. The germline gives CDR1 LNHDA, CDR2 SQIVND (reference sequence). J gave up 5 bases and V 4 bases, and 13 bases lay outside the gene matches. The length of the CDR3 is 16 residues. The CDR3 DNA sequence: TGTGCCAGTAGTACGGGAAGACAGGGAAGGAGGACTGAAGCTTTCTTT. Amino acids: CASSTGRQGRRTEAFF.

The chain combines TRBV5-4 with TRBJ1-1; TRBD1 aligns across 8 bases. The CDR3 spans 14 residues. V was pared by 5 bases and J by 6 bases, with 9 bases of the junction left unmatched. Germline CDR1 and CDR2: SGHNT and YYREEE (reference sequence). CDR3 in DNA: TGTGCCAGCAGACCGGACAGGGAGTGGGCTGAAGCTTTCTTT. It translates to CASRPDREWAEAFF.

The chain joins TRBV10-3 to TRBJ2-5, with D possibly being TRBD1 or TRBD2 (5 bases each). The CDR3 has 14 amino acids. V was shortened by 4 bases and J by 4 bases, with 13 bases between the two germline ends. CDR1 and CDR2 from the germline V gene are ENHRY and SYGVKD. The CDR3 region is CAISVGTATETQYF. CDR3 coding DNA: TGTGCCATCAGTGTAGGGACCGCCACAGAGACCCAGTACTTC.

This clone was detected only once. The chain joins TRBV2 to TRBJ2-7; D gene uncertain. The germline gives CDR1 SNHLY, CDR2 FYNNEI. V lost 9 bases and J lost 2, with 11 bases in between. The CDR3 length is 12 residues. This CDR3 is CARGSPAYEQYF. In nucleotides, the CDR3 is TGTGCCAGGGGGTCCCCCGCCTACGAGCAGTACTTC.

This chain links TRBV24-1 with TRBJ2-2, with D possibly matching TRBD1 (5 bases). The CDR3 runs 14 residues. The germline V gene encodes CDR1 KGHDR and CDR2 SFDVKD. The germline V and J ends were trimmed by 4 bases and 4 bases, with 9 bases remaining between them. The CDR3 region is CATSEHDSTGELFF. For the CDR3, the DNA is TGTGCCACCAGTGAACATGACAGCACCGGGGAGCTGTTTTTT.

The V and J genes are TRBV7-9 and TRBJ2-1, with unresolved D. CDR3 length equals 13 residues. CDR1 is SEHNR and CDR2 is FQNEAQ in the germline V gene (reference sequence). V gave up 7 bases and J gave up 4 bases, with 11 bases separating them. The CDR3 DNA is TGTGCCAGCACTCCCGGCCTTTACAATGAGCAGTTCTTC. Amino acids: CASTPGLYNEQFF.

This clone was seen only once. V is TRBV27 and J is TRBJ2-3, with TRBD1 matching 8 bases. The CDR3 is made up of 13 amino acids. The ends lost 5 bases at V and 5 bases at J; junction bases unmatched: 3. Germline V lookup: CDR1 MNHEY, CDR2 SMNVEV (reference sequence). DNA of the CDR3: TGTGCCAGCAGTACGGACAGGGAAGATACGCAGTATTTT. It translates to CASSTDREDTQYF.

V gene TRBV6-6 combines with J gene TRBJ1-2; no reliable D call. V was trimmed by 10 bases and J by 1 base, leaving 16 bases between them. This CDR3 has 14 residues. CDR1 MNHNY and CDR2 SVGAGI come from the germline V gene (reference sequence). The CDR3 region is CATETGNLNYGYTF. The CDR3 bases are TGTGCCACCGAGACGGGAAACCTTAACTATGGCTACACCTTC.

This sequence joins TRBV30 and TRBJ2-1; possible D gene TRBD2, 5 bases. The V end was cut by 0 bases, the J end by 7 bases, with 13 bases between. The germline V gene encodes CDR1 GTSNPN and CDR2 SVGIG (reference sequence). The CDR3 is 14 amino acids. CDR3 coding DNA: TGTGCCTGGAGTGTACTGAGAGGGTTAAATGAGCAGTTCTTC. It is translated as CAWSVLRGLNEQFF.

This rearrangement joins TRBV7-2 to TRBJ2-7; TRBD2 matches 8 bases. Germline CDR1 SGHTA, CDR2 FQGNSA. The CDR3 has 17 amino acids. V was clipped by 2 bases and J by 8 bases; unmatched bases: 17. CDR3 coding DNA: TGTGCCAGCAGCTTAACCGGGAGGGCCGGGGGCGCCAATCAGCAGTACTTC. This encodes CASSLTGRAGGANQQYF.

The chain employs TRBV28 and TRBJ2-1, with 9 bases identical to TRBD2. With 8 bases clipped from V and 6 bases from J, the junction kept 8 bases outside the gene matches. This CDR3 is 14 amino acids long. Per the germline V gene, CDR1 is MDHEN and CDR2 is SYDVKM. CDR3 coding DNA: TGTGCCAGCTCAACGGGGACTAGCTCCAATGAGCAGTTCTTC. Translation: CASSTGTSSNEQFF.

For the CDR3, the DNA is TGCGCCAGCAGCCGTACAGGGGATACGCAGTATTTT. This translates into CASSRTGDTQYF. V and J are TRBV4-1 and TRBJ2-3; the D gene is possibly TRBD1 (6 bases). This CDR3 has 12 amino acids. Germline values: CDR1 MGHRA, CDR2 YSYEKL. Trimming shortened V by 4 bases and J by 6 bases, and 8 bases separated the two germline ends.

This clone was seen only a few times. Because the CDR3's place on the DNA is in doubt, the DNA is left out and the CDR3 is given as listed by TCRdb. V and J are TRBV7-9 and TRBJ2-7; the tabulated D call, TRBD2, remains unverified against the DNA. Germline V CDR1 and CDR2: SEHNR, FQNEAQ (reference sequence). Including both end residues, the CDR3 is 12 amino acids long. CDR3 residues: CASSSFGLGILV.

The chain uses TRBV5-6 and TRBJ2-1; D could derive from TRBD1 or TRBD2 (5 bases each). The CDR3 covers 14 residues. Germline V gives CDR1 SGHDT, CDR2 YYEEEE. V lost 6 bases, J lost 8 bases, and 18 bases lay in between. CDR3: CASKPGPPADEQFF. CDR3 nucleotide sequence: TGTGCCAGCAAGCCGGGACCCCCGGCGGATGAGCAGTTCTTC.